What follows are 22 T cell receptor beta chains derived from one specimen sequenced in a study of shared clonotypes between healthy human individuals. Assay: immunoSEQ multiplex PCR; the TCRdb copy retains only in-frame clones and omits some. The profile shows fewer than 1.6 million clones, 98% to 99% of them singletons. Sequencing was done on a sample of naive CD4+ T cells sorted from blood. Noted subset: CD45RA+ positively selected. The receptors originated from a man aged 25-40 years in good health.

This chain joins TRBV29-1 and TRBJ2-2, with D uncertain. This CDR3 has 14 residues. Germline V gene sequence: CDR1 SQVTM, CDR2 ANQGSEA. Trimming shortened V by 4 bases and J by 5 bases, and 14 bases separated the two germline ends. This CDR3 reads CSVVRPGSTGELFF. In nucleotides, the CDR3 is TGCAGCGTTGTACGGCCCGGGTCGACCGGGGAGCTGTTTTTT.

The chain is built from TRBV27 and TRBJ1-1; TRBD1 agrees at 8 bases. V gave up 3 bases and J gave up 7 bases; unmatched junction bases: 4. Germline loops: CDR1 MNHEY, CDR2 SMNVEV (reference sequence). CDR3 length: 13 amino acids. The CDR3 DNA follows: TGTGCCAGCAGTTTTGGACAGGGAGGTGAAGCTTTCTTT. Protein product: CASSFGQGGEAFF.

CDR3 DNA: TGTGCCTGGAGTACCTCGGCGGGAGTAGGTACCGGGGAGCTGTTTTTT. Amino acid sequence: CAWSTSAGVGTGELFF. The chain has TRBV30 and TRBJ2-2; 7 nucleotides line up with TRBD2. The CDR3 spans 16 residues. Per germline, CDR1 GTSNPN and CDR2 SVGIG (reference sequence). Trimming took 2 bases from V and 5 from J; bases not matched to a gene: 11. Together with reference TRBV30 and TRBJ2-2, the CDR3 gives the full variable domain: SQTIHQWPATLVQPVGSPLSLECTVEGTSNPNLYWYRQAAGRGLQLLFYSVGIGQISSEVPQNLSASRPQDRQFILSSKKLLLSDSGFYLCAWSTSAGVGTGELFFGEGSRLTVL.

This clone showed up just once. The chain recombines TRBV9 with TRBJ2-4; the D is unclear. CDR1 is SGDLS and CDR2 is YYNGEE in the germline V gene. CDR3 length: 14 residues. With 2 bases removed from V and 5 bases from J, the gap between germline ends came to 11 bases. This chain's CDR3 is CASSVRQSENIQYF. The CDR3 nucleotides read TGTGCCAGCAGCGTGAGGCAGTCCGAAAACATTCAGTACTTC.

The chain is built from TRBV18 and TRBJ2-1, with D hard to call. Germline V CDR1 and CDR2: KGHSH, LQKENI. The ends were cut back, 3 bases at V and 3 bases at J, with 6 bases in the middle. The CDR3 is made up of 13 amino acids. CDR3 region: CASSPRDYNEQFF. The CDR3 region has the DNA TGTGCCAGCTCACCGCGTGACTACAATGAGCAGTTCTTC.

Concerning this clone itself: Within the sample, other DNA sequences also encode this same CDR3. This rearrangement joins TRBV5-1 to TRBJ2-5; D gene ambiguous. V lost 0 bases, J lost 2 bases, and 8 bases lay in between. Germline V gene sequence: CDR1 SGHRS, CDR2 YFSETQ. This CDR3 has 14 amino acids. The CDR3 coding sequence is TGCGCCAGCAGCTTGGCCGCCAGACAAGAGACCCAGTACTTC. Protein: CASSLAARQETQYF.

The chain has TRBV7-9 and TRBJ2-2, with D unresolved. V was clipped by 2 bases and J by 7 bases, with 8 bases between them. The CDR3 totals 13 residues. The germline gives CDR1 SEHNR, CDR2 FQNEAQ (reference sequence). This chain's CDR3 is CASSLTVDGELFF. CDR3 nucleotide sequence: TGTGCCAGCAGCTTAACCGTGGACGGGGAGCTGTTTTTT.

This chain connects TRBV25-1 to TRBJ1-2; possible D gene TRBD1, 6 bases. In germline, CDR1 is MGHDK, CDR2 SYGVNS. The CDR3 is 14 residues long. V lost 1 base to trimming and J lost 8 bases, with 14 bases between them. This CDR3 is CASSEFFGGVGYTF. DNA for the CDR3: TGTGCCAGCAGTGAATTTTTTGGGGGCGTAGGCTACACCTTC.

V and J are TRBV2 and TRBJ2-7, with D possibly TRBD1 on 6 matching bases. Germline V gene data show CDR1 as SNHLY and CDR2 as FYNNEI. This CDR3 comprises 14 residues. Trimming took off 7 bases at V and 0 bases at J, with 13 bases between the two ends. In DNA, the CDR3 is TGTGCCAGCAAGATACAGGGAAGCTCCTACGAGCAGTACTTC. Translation gives CASKIQGSSYEQYF.

Comments on this clone: Different DNA sequences within this sample yield the same CDR3. The rearrangement uses TRBV9 and TRBJ1-2, with 7 bases identical to TRBD1. CDR3 length: 13 amino acids. The V segment lost 4 bases and the J segment 2 bases; nucleotides outside the gene matches: 2. Germline CDR1 SGDLS, CDR2 YYNGEE. CDR3 residues: CASSRDRNYGYTF. CDR3 sequence (DNA): TGTGCCAGCAGCCGGGACAGAAACTATGGCTACACCTTC.

The genes are TRBV10-3 and TRBJ1-2; D not certain. Trimming removed 3 bases from V and 8 bases from J, with 13 bases in between. The CDR3 runs 13 residues. The germline CDR1 and CDR2 sequences are ENHRY and SYGVKD. In DNA, the CDR3 is TGTGCCATCAGTGATGGCCAGCCCCGGGGCTACACCTTC. It specifies CAISDGQPRGYTF.

The chain recombines TRBV27 with TRBJ2-2; 8 bases fit TRBD1. This CDR3 is built from 16 residues. The junction had 9 bases not matched to a gene; V was cut back by 5 bases and J by 4 bases. Germline CDR1 and CDR2: MNHEY and SMNVEV (reference sequence). CDR3 region: CASSPTTGVITGELFF. The CDR3 nucleotides read TGTGCCAGCAGTCCAACGACAGGGGTGATCACCGGGGAGCTGTTTTTT.

V usage is TRBV9 and J usage is TRBJ2-1; D remains ambiguous. The germline CDR1 and CDR2 sequences are SGDLS and YYNGEE. The V end lost 0 bases, the J end lost 7 bases, and 20 bases lay between the germline ends. This CDR3 is built from 17 residues. The CDR3 spells CASSVATLEARRNEQFF. For the CDR3, the DNA is TGTGCCAGCAGCGTAGCTACATTAGAGGCAAGAAGGAATGAGCAGTTCTTC.

The rearrangement uses TRBV10-3 and TRBJ2-5, with D possibly being TRBD1 (7 bases). V was pared by 2 bases and J by 5 bases, with 12 bases between. Germline CDR1 and CDR2: ENHRY and SYGVKD. This CDR3 is 14 amino acids long. The CDR3 reads CAISEQGGVETQYF. CDR3 nucleotide sequence: TGTGCCATCAGTGAGCAGGGGGGCGTGGAGACCCAGTACTTC.

This CDR3 is CASSLGTGARGDYEQYF. The CDR3 region has the DNA TGTGCCAGCAGCTTAGGTACAGGGGCCCGAGGGGATTACGAGCAGTACTTC. This sequence joins TRBV7-8 and TRBJ2-7; 7 bases line up with TRBD1. The CDR3 spans 17 residues. CDR1 is SGHVS, CDR2 FQNEAQ, per germline. V gave up 1 base and J gave up 4 bases; unmatched junction bases: 13.

The table lists this clone with a few counts. Additional DNA sequences in this sample encode the identical CDR3. The rearrangement uses TRBV20-1 and TRBJ2-3; D gene unclear. Germline V lookup: CDR1 DFQATT, CDR2 SNEGSKA (reference sequence). With 4 bases removed from V and 2 bases from J, the gap between germline ends came to 1 base. This CDR3 has 10 residues. The CDR3 loop reads CSANTDTQYF. The CDR3 DNA reads TGCAGTGCTAACACAGATACGCAGTATTTT.

V usage is TRBV15 and J usage is TRBJ2-3; D not resolved. Germline CDR1 and CDR2: LNHNV and YYDKDF (reference sequence). Trimming cost V 5 bases and J 3 bases, with 6 bases left between them. CDR3 length: 12 amino acids. CDR3 residues: CATSVRTDTQYF. For the CDR3, the DNA is TGTGCCACCAGCGTCCGAACAGATACGCAGTATTTT.

The rearrangement links TRBV25-1 to TRBJ2-7; D unresolved. V was cut by 7 bases and J by 3 bases, with 4 bases left in between. This CDR3 region has 10 residues. Germline V gene sequence: CDR1 MGHDK, CDR2 SYGVNS. As DNA, the CDR3 is TGTGCCAGCACCCACTACGAGCAGTACTTC. This sequence encodes CASTHYEQYF.

For this clone: The identical CDR3 is also encoded by other nucleotide sequences in the sample. The CDR3 DNA reads TGTGCCAGCAGCGTAGCCCTAAATCAGCCCCAGCATTTT. Its translation is CASSVALNQPQHF. The V call is TRBV9, the J call TRBJ1-5; D not certain. The CDR3 is 13 residues long. From germline, CDR1 is SGDLS and CDR2 YYNGEE. V was cut by 0 bases and J by 4 bases, with 5 bases left in between.

For the CDR3, the DNA is TGTGCCAGCAGCTTAAGGGCAGGGGGCGGGCAAGAGACCCAGTACTTC. This sequence encodes CASSLRAGGGQETQYF. V usage is TRBV7-9 and J usage is TRBJ2-5; the match to TRBD1 covers 8 bases. Trimming cost V 2 bases and J 2 bases; bases outside gene matches: 7. The germline gives CDR1 SEHNR, CDR2 FQNEAQ (reference sequence). CDR3 length: 16 amino acids.

This clone was seen more than once but under ten times. This chain joins TRBV15 and TRBJ1-2; a weak D match, TRBD1 (5 bases). V was clipped by 1 base and J by 8 bases, with 5 bases between them. This CDR3 has 11 residues. CDR1 is LNHNV and CDR2 is YYDKDF in the germline V gene (reference sequence). The CDR3 reads CATSRGGGYTF. For the CDR3, the DNA is TGTGCCACCAGCAGAGGGGGCGGCTACACCTTC.

This chain connects TRBV19 to TRBJ2-2; D is unresolved. V dropped 3 bases and J dropped 8 bases, with 10 bases sitting between them. The CDR3 loop spans 13 amino acids. The germline V gene encodes CDR1 LNHDA and CDR2 SQIVND (reference sequence). CDR3 coding DNA: TGTGCCAGTAGTATGGATGGGCTGGGGGAGCTGTTTTTT. It translates to CASSMDGLGELFF.